Listed below are T cell receptor beta chains from one sample, sequenced in a study of OX40 agonist ivuxolimab in advanced cancers. TCRdb's copy holds only in-frame clones and misses some; the assay was immunoSEQ multiplex PCR. In the table there are more than 55,000 clones, more than 85% of which are singletons. The starting material was CD4+ or CD8+ T cells sorted from blood, obtained in a trial of the OX40 agonist ivuxolimab. These TCRs come from an adult with an advanced solid tumor such as melanoma, head and neck, liver or kidney cancer. CDR3s leave out the opening cysteine and the closing phenylalanine or tryptophan.

CDR3	V
ASSLGAGQANEKLF	TRBV5-6
ASSVGSSGTNYGYT	TRBV9
ASSLVDGNYGYT	TRBV11-2
ASSAQGGGEAF	TRBV7-3
ASSQVDRLAGGDTQY	TRBV4-3
ASSLWRDDNSPLH	TRBV5-1
ASSSRQGDSSTEAF	TRBV7-9
ASSVSINGYT	TRBV9
ASSQEADYEQY	TRBV4-1
ASSSPGDRGRRDQPQH	TRBV5-1
ASSTSSFVKTQY	TRBV14
ASSQLISGNTIY	TRBV14
ASSLGPGYT	TRBV6-6
ASSLGGRNIQY	TRBV7-8
ASSQWTGASRVGYT	TRBV4-1
ASSLAPTDTGELF	TRBV7-9
ASSSDEKKETQY	TRBV7-9
ASSHKTGKVNTEAF	TRBV4-1
ASSQVGGVMRWQETQY	TRBV4-1
ASNGYRGSYEQY	TRBV6-1
SAVAAQSPYEQY	TRBV29-1
ASSQVPQSGRNEQF	TRBV14
ASSKGARGNTEAF	TRBV21-1